A selection of T cell receptor beta chains follows, all from one sample in a study of T cell changes during pregnancy in multiple sclerosis. Generated by immunoSEQ multiplex PCR, the TCRdb table keeps only in-frame clones and is missing some. The sample contains 65,000 to 90,000 clones, approximately 91% of which appear only once. The material was peripheral blood, obtained in the first trimester of pregnancy. These receptors all come from a female donor with multiple sclerosis, enrolled in a pregnancy study. The CDR3 runs from the conserved cysteine through the conserved F or W. The D gene is left open where the match is weak. Some rows have no size entry. The others give once, few or many, or a class for an expanded clone.

>TRBJ1-2|NA|TRBV6-1|TRBD1
TGTGCCAGCGCACTACAGGGGGACAATGGCTACACCTTC
CASALQGDNGYTF
>TRBJ2-7|NA|TRBV13|TRBD2
TGTGCCAGCAGCCCACCCCGAACTAGCGCAGCCTACGAGCAGTACTTC
CASSPPRTSAAYEQYF
>TRBJ2-3|NA|TRBV7-2|NA
TGTGCCAGCAGCTTGACAGGTCGCACAGATACGCAGTATTTT
CASSLTGRTDTQYF
>TRBJ1-1|NA|TRBV19|NA
TGTGCCAGTAGTGGTCGCAGGGGTGAGGAGACTGAAGCTTTCTTT
CASSGRRGEETEAFF
>TRBJ2-7|once|TRBV7-8|TRBD1
TGTGCCAGCAGCTGGCAGACAGGGGATGGGCAGTACTTC
CASSWQTGDGQYF
>TRBJ1-1|NA|TRBV19|NA
TGTGCCAGTAACGAGGGAGTGAACACTGAAGCTTTCTTT
CASNEGVNTEAFF
>TRBJ1-1|NA|TRBV5-1|NA
TGCGCCAGCAGCTTTAGGGGGTCGAACACTGAAGCTTTCTTT
CASSFRGSNTEAFF
>TRBJ2-4|NA|TRBV7-9|TRBD1
TGTGCCAGCAGTATCCAGGGGGCCCAATCAGCCAAAAACATTCAGTACTTC
CASSIQGAQSAKNIQYF
>TRBJ1-4|NA|TRBV19|TRBD1
TGTGCCAGTAGTATTGCGACAGGGATTAATGAAAAACTGTTTTTT
CASSIATGINEKLFF
>TRBJ1-1|NA|TRBV29-1|NA
TGCAGCGTTCGAACCCAGGGGAATACTGAAGCTTTCTTT
CSVRTQGNTEAFF
>TRBJ1-6|NA|TRBV11-2|NA
TGTGCCAGCAGCTTAGAGCTCAGTTCACCCCTCCACTTT
CASSLELSSPLHF
>TRBJ1-2|once|TRBV10-3|TRBD1
TGTGCCATCAGGACAGGGCTAGCTAACTATGGCTACACCTTC
CAIRTGLANYGYTF
>TRBJ1-1|NA|TRBV21-1|NA
TGTGCCAGCAGCCCCCGGAAGGACAGGGGCTACACTGAAGCTTTCTTT
CASSPRKDRGYTEAFF
>TRBJ2-2|NA|TRBV15|TRBD2
TGTGCCACCAGCAGAGACCAATTACTAGCGGGGAAGAACACCGGGGAGCTGTTTTTT
CATSRDQLLAGKNTGELFF
>TRBJ2-3|once|TRBV7-8|NA
TGTGCCAGCACCCCCCTCGGCTATCCAGGAACAGATACGCAGTATTTT
CASTPLGYPGTDTQYF
>TRBJ1-1|NA|TRBV5-6|TRBD1
TGTGCCAGCAGCCGCGGACAGGGGGATACTGAAGCTTTCTTT
CASSRGQGDTEAFF
>TRBJ1-6|NA|TRBV10-3|TRBD1
TGTGCCACAGCGGGACAGGGTCCTAATTCACCCCTCCACTTT
CATAGQGPNSPLHF
>TRBJ2-2|few|TRBV7-2|NA
TGTGCCAGCAGCCGTGGGGGGATCGGGGAGCTGTTTTTT
CASSRGGIGELFF
>TRBJ2-5|NA|TRBV7-9|TRBD1
TGTGCCAGCAGCTTATTTGACAGGGCCCAAGAGACCCAGTACTTC
CASSLFDRAQETQYF
>TRBJ1-5|many|TRBV7-2|NA
TGTGCCAGCAGCCCTATGCGATTGGGGGCGGTGAGCAATCAGCCCCAGCATTTT
CASSPMRLGAVSNQPQHF
>TRBJ1-1|NA|TRBV28|NA
TGTGCCAGCAGTGTGATAAACAGGGAAGCTTTCTTT
CASSVINREAFF
>TRBJ2-3|NA|TRBV27|NA
TGTGCCAGCAGCCTCGCCCTAGCAACAGATACGCAGTATTTT
CASSLALATDTQYF
>TRBJ2-2|NA|TRBV14|TRBD1
TGTGCCAGCAGCCGCGACAGGGGGCAAACCGGGGAGCTGTTTTTT
CASSRDRGQTGELFF
>TRBJ1-1|NA|TRBV6-5|NA
TGTGCCAGCAGTTGGCACAGGGACACTGAAGCTTTCTTT
CASSWHRDTEAFF
>TRBJ1-1|NA|TRBV5-6|NA
TGTGCCAGCAGCTTCATCGGGGGAACTGAAGCTTTCTTT
CASSFIGGTEAFF
>TRBJ2-2|NA|TRBV4-2|NA
TGTGCCAGCAGCCCCCCAACAGCTCCGACGGGGACCGGGGAGCTGTTTTTT
CASSPPTAPTGTGELFF
>TRBJ1-2|NA|TRBV19|TRBD1
TGTGCCAGTAGCCGGACAGGGACCGCAGGCTACACCTTC
CASSRTGTAGYTF
>TRBJ1-4|NA|TRBV5-1|NA
TGCGCCAGCAGCTTCCGGGATCCTGGGGGGGAAAAACTGTTTTTT
CASSFRDPGGEKLFF
>TRBJ1-3|NA|TRBV30|NA
TGTGCCTGGAGTTATAGGGGCTCTGGAAACACCATATATTTT
CAWSYRGSGNTIYF
>TRBJ1-2|NA|TRBV28|NA
TGTGCCAGCAGCGGGGGAGGAGACTATGGCTACACCTTC
CASSGGGDYGYTF
>TRBJ2-7|few|TRBV30|TRBD2
TGTGCCTGGACCCGAAAGACTAGCGGGGGCTACCACGAGCAGTACTTC
CAWTRKTSGGYHEQYF
>TRBJ1-5|NA|TRBV15|TRBD1
TGTGCCACCAGCGGCCGGGACAGAGGCAATCAGCCCCAGCATTTT
CATSGRDRGNQPQHF
>TRBJ2-7|NA|TRBV6-6|TRBD1
TGTGCCAGCAGTTACCTGACAGGGCCTCGGGACGAGCAGTACTTC
CASSYLTGPRDEQYF